A selection of T cell receptor beta chains follows, all from one sample in a study of blood T cell repertoires in COVID-19. TCRdb keeps only in-frame clones here, not all; method: immunoSEQ multiplex PCR. The data show approximately 500,000 clones, about 89% seen once. The material sequenced was peripheral blood. The receptors here all came from a woman aged 50 to 60 with COVID-19, enrolled during active disease. Each CDR3 is given with its conserved first and last residue. Size is stated for part of the rows, as once, few or many counts, or as a class when the clone is expanded.

V gene	clone size	J gene	CDR3 protein
TRBV27	NA	TRBJ1-6	CASSFRPGGRGSPLHF
TRBV29-1	NA	TRBJ1-5	CSVSREGNQPQHF
TRBV25-1	once	TRBJ1-1	CASSPRAENTEAFF
TRBV2	once	TRBJ1-2	CASSEQETGVHGYTF
TRBV5-1	NA	TRBJ2-5	CASSLGTGSVGEETQYF
TRBV27	NA	TRBJ2-3	CASSLSAGADTQYF
TRBV3-1/TRBV3-2	NA	TRBJ2-1	CASSLQAGGYNEQFF
TRBV15	NA	TRBJ2-7	CATSLGGVAYEQYF
TRBV2	NA	TRBJ1-5	CASRPSGLERQPQHF
TRBV15	NA	TRBJ2-1	CATSDGQHYNEQFF
TRBV4-1	NA	TRBJ2-1	CASSPRWGGAYNEQFF
TRBV21-1	NA	TRBJ1-2	CASSKGQILYGYTF
TRBV4-1	NA	TRBJ1-2	CASSRRDRGDGGYTF
TRBV7-3	NA	TRBJ2-2	CASSPDRYTGELFF
TRBV24-1	NA	TRBJ2-3	CATSIPGGPDTQYF
TRBV12-3/TRBV12-4	NA	TRBJ2-1	CASSSEYNEQFF
TRBV30	NA	TRBJ2-7	CAWRGGYEQYF
TRBV28	NA	TRBJ2-7	CASTGQGLHEQYF
TRBV29-1	NA	TRBJ1-1	CSATPVGGTEAFF
TRBV9	NA	TRBJ2-7	CASSPQRTGAYEQYF
TRBV28	once	TRBJ2-1	CASARRGGLNEQFF
TRBV7-3	NA	TRBJ2-7	CASSLTPGGAYEQYF
TRBV19	NA	TRBJ2-1	CASSIQAGGYEQFF
TRBV14	NA	TRBJ1-1	CASSQERRTEAFF
TRBV30	once	TRBJ1-5	CAWTKGGAGQPQHF
TRBV6-1	NA	TRBJ1-2	CASSDPGQTYYGYTF
TRBV7-9	NA	TRBJ1-4	CASSLRGDEKLFF
TRBV5-1	NA	TRBJ2-1	CASSSTGGHNEQFF
TRBV24-1	NA	TRBJ2-5	CATSDLYRGKETQYF
TRBV10-2	NA	TRBJ2-1	CASSGGGRFEQFF
TRBV11-2	NA	TRBJ1-2	CASSLDHSWGGGYTF
TRBV19	NA	TRBJ1-2	CASSTTGPGYTF